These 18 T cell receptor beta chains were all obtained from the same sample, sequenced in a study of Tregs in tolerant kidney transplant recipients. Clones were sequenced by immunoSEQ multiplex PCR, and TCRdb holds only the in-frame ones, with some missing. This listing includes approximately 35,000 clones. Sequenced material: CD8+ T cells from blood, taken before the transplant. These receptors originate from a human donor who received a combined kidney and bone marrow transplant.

CDR3: CASSYTAAGETQYF. CDR3 bases read: TGTGCCAGCAGCTACACAGCTGCAGGGGAGACC. This sequence joins TRBV11-2 and TRBJ2-5; weak D call: TRBD1 (5 bases). The read ends 3 residues before the CDR3 terminus; that terminus is restored from the germline J gene. V shed 4 bases and J shed 5 bases, with 14 bases lying between them. The CDR3 totals 14 residues. Germline CDR1 SGHAT, CDR2 FQNNGV.

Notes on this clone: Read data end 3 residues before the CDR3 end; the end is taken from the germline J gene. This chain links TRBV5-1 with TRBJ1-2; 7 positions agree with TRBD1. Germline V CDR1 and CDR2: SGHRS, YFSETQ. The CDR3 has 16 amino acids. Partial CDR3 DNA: TGCGCCAGCAGCATAGCGCTGAGAGGGGGCGCAGAAGGC. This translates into CASSIALRGGAEG. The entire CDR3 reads CASSIALRGGAEGYTF.

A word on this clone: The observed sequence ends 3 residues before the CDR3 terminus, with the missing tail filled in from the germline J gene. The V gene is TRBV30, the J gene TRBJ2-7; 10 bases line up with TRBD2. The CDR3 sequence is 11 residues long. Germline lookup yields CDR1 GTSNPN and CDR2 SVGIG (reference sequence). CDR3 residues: CAAGLAYEQYF. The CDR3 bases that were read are TGTGCTGCGGGACTAGCGTACGAG.

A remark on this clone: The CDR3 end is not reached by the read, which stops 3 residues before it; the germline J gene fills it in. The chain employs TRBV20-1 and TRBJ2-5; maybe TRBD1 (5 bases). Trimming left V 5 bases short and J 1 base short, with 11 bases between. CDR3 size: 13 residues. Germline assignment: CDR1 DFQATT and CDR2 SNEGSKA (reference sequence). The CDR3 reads CSAEDSGQETQYF. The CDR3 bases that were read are TGCAGTGCTGAAGACAGTGGCCAAGAGACC.

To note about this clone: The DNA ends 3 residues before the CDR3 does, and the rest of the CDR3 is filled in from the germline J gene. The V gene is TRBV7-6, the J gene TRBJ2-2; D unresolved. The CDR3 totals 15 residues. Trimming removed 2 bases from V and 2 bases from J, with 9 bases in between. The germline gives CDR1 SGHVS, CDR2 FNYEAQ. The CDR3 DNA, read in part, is TGTGCCAGCAGCTTACAAGGTTTTAACACCGGGGAG. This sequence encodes CASSLQGFNTGE. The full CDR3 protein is CASSLQGFNTGELFF.

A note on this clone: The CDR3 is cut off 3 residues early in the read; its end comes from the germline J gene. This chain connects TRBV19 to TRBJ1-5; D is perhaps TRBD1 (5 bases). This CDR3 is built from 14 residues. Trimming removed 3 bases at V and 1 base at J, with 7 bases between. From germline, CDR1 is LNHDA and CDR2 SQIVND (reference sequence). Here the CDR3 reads CASSIRGSNQPQHF. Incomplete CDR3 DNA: TGTGCCAGTAGTATTCGGGGGAGCAATCAGCCC.

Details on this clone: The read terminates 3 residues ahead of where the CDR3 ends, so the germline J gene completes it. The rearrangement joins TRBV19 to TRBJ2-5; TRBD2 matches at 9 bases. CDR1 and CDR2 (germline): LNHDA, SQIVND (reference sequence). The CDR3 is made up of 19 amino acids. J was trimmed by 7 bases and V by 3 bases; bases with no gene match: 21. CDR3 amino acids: CASSIGLASGETSRGTQYF. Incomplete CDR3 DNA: TGTGCCAGTAGTATTGGTTTAGCTAGCGGGGAAACCTCGAGGGGGACC.

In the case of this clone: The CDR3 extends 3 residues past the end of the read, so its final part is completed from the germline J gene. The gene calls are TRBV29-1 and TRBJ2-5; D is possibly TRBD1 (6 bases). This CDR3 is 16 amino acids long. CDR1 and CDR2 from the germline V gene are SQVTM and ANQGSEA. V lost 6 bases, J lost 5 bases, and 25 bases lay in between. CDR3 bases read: TGCAGCGTGGCCCTCAACAGGGATTTGTCTGGGGAGACC. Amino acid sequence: CSVALNRDLSGET. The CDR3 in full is CSVALNRDLSGETQYF.

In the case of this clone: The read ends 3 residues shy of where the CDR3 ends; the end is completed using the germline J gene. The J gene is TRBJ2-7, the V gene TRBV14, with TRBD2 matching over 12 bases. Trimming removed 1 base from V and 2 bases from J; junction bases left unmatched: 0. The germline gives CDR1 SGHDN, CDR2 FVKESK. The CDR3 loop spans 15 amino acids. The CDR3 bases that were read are TGTGCCAGCAGCCAAGCTAGCGGGAGGGCCTACGAG. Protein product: CASSQASGRAYE. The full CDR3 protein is CASSQASGRAYEQYF.

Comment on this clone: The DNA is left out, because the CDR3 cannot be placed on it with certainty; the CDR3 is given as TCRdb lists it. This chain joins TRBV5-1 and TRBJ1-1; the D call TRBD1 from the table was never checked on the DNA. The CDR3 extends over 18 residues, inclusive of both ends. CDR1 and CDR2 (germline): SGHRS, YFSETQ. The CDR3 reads CASSLWPFGPGSNTEAFF.

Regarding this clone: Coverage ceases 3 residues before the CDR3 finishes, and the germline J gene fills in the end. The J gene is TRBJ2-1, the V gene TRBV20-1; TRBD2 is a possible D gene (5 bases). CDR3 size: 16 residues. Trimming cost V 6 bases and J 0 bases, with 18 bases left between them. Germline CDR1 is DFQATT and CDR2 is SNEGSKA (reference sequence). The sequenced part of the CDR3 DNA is TGCAGTGCGAGACCAACGGCGGGCGACTCCTACAATGAG. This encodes CSARPTAGDSYNE. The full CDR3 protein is CSARPTAGDSYNEQFF.

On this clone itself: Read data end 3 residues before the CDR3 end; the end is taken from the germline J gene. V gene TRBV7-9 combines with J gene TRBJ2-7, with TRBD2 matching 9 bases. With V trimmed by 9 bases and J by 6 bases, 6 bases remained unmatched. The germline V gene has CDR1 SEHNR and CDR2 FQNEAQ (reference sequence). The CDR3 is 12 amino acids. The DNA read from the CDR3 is TGTGCCAGTTTAGCGGGAGAGGGCGAG. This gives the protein CASLAGEGE. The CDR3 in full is CASLAGEGEQYF.

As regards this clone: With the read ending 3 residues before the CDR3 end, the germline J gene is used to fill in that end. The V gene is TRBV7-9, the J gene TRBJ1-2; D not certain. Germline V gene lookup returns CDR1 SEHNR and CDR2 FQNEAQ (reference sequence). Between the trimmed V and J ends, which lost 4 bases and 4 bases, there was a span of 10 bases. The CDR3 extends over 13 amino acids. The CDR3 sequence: CASSSSDSYGYTF. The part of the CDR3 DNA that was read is TGTGCCAGCAGCTCTTCCGATAGCTATGGC.

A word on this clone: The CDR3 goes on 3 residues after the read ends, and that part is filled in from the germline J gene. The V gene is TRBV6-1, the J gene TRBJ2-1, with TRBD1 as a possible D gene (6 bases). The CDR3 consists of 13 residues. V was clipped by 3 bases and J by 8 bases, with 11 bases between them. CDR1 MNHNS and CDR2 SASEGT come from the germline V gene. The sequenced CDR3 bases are TGTGCCAGCAGTGAGGACAGTAAGGATGAG. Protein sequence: CASSEDSKDE. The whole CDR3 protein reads CASSEDSKDEQFF.

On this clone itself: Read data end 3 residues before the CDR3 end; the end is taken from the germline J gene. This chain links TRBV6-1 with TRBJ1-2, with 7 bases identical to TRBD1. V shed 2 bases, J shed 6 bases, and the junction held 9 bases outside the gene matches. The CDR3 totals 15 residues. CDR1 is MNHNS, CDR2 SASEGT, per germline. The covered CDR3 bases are TGTGCCAGCAGTGAACACCCCCAGGGGGAAGATGGC. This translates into CASSEHPQGEDG. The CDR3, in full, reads CASSEHPQGEDGYTF.

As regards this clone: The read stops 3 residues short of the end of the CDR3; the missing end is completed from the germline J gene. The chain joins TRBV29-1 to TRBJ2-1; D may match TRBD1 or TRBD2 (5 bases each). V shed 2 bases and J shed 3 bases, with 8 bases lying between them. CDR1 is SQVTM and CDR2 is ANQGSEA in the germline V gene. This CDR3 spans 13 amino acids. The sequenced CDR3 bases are TGCAGCGTTGAAAGGGGAGACTACAATGAG. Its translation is CSVERGDYNE. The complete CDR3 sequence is CSVERGDYNEQFF.

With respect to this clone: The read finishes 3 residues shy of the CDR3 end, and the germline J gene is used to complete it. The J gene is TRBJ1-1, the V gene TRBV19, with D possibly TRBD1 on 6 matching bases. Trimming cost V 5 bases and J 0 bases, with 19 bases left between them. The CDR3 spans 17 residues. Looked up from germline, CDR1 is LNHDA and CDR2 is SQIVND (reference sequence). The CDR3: CASSPRGDKTMNTEAFF. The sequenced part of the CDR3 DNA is TGTGCCAGTAGTCCCCGGGGGGACAAGACTATGAACACTGAA.

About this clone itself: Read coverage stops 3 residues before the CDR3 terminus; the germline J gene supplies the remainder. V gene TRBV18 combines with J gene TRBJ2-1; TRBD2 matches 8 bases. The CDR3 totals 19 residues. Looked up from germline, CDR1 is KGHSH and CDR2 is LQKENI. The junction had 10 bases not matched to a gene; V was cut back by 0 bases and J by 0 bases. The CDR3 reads CASSPPTSADFSSYNEQFF. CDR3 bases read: TGTGCCAGCTCACCACCGACTAGCGCGGACTTCAGCTCCTACAATGAG.